This TCR beta chain is drawn from a study of blood T cell repertoires in COVID-19. Profiling relied on immunoSEQ multiplex PCR, and the TCRdb table lists in-frame clones only, not all of them. The data contain 240,000 or so clones, around 87% of them singletons. CDR1 is SNHLY, CDR2 FYNNEI, per germline. V lost 7 bases to trimming and J lost 0 bases, with 10 bases between them. The CDR3 contains 14 residues. Sequencing used peripheral blood. This receptor was identified in a woman aged 70-85 years with active or convalescent COVID-19. This chain connects TRBV2 to TRBJ1-3; D call uncertain. In DNA form, the CDR3 reads TGTGCCAGCACTAGTTCGGTCTCTGGAAACACCATATATTTT. Its translation: CASTSSVSGNTIYF.